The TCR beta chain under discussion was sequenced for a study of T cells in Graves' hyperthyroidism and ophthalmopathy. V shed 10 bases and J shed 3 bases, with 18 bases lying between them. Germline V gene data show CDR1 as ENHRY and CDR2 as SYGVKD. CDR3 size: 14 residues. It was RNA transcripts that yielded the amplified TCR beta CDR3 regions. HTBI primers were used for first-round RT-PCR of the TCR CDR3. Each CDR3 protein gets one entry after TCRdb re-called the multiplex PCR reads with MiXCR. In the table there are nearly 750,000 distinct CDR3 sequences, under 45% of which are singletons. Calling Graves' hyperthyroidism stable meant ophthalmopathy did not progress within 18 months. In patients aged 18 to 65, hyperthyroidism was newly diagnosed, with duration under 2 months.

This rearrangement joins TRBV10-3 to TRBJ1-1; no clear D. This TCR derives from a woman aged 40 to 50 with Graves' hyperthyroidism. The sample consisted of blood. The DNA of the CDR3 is TGTGCCAGCAGGCCTACCACTTGGGACACTGAAGCTTTCTTT. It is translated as CASRPTTWDTEAFF.